This record concerns one TCR beta chain sequence. The sample belongs to a study of blood T cell repertoires in COVID-19. Only in-frame clones appear in the TCRdb table, and some are missing; sequencing was by immunoSEQ multiplex PCR. Counted here are 35,000 or so clones, about nine tenths occurring once; the ten biggest clones make up around 5%. Sequenced sample: peripheral blood. The origin of this receptor is a human donor in a cohort sampled during active COVID-19.

CDR3 sequence reads: CASSLTGGHQPQHF. The CDR3 region has the DNA TGTGCCAGCAGCCTGACAGGGGGACATCAGCCCCAGCATTTT. The chain carries TRBV7-2 and TRBJ1-5, with 9 bases lining up with TRBD1. The CDR3 runs to 14 residues. Per germline, CDR1 SGHTA and CDR2 FQGNSA. V shed 5 bases, J shed 5 bases, and the junction held 4 bases outside the gene matches.